This record covers a single T cell receptor beta chain. V shed 4 bases and J 1 base; nucleotides not matched to a gene: 4. The CDR3 runs 14 residues. The germline V gene encodes CDR1 SGHRS and CDR2 YFSETQ. The data derive from a study of cytomegalovirus exposure and HLA in healthy donors. The PCR ran on 60 Vbeta and 13 Jbeta primers. This table comes from immunoSEQ multiplex PCR, and its TCRdb copy is limited to in-frame clones, with some not included. The data hold 77,000 or so clones, with about 79% observed a single time. This receptor was taken from a man between 70 and 80 years old in good health and CMV-seropositive. The chain links TRBV5-1 to TRBJ1-1; TRBD1 agrees at 7 bases. Sequencing was carried out using PBMCs. For the CDR3, the DNA is TGCGCCAGCAGCCGAGGACAGGCGAACACTGAAGCTTTCTTT. It encodes CASSRGQANTEAFF.